This T cell receptor beta chain was sequenced for a study of vaccination effects on CD4 cells after COVID-19. Study-level information: Subjects were given two BNT162b2 or mRNA-1273 vaccine doses.

A remark on this clone: What it binds is not known.

CD4+ T cell isolation took place after more than eight days of culture. Half the medium was replaced with IL-2 medium on days 3 and 7. The repertoire was sequenced with immunoSEQ multiplex PCR; TCRdb's copy has only in-frame clones and lacks some. The profile shows about 25,000 clones, roughly 75% of them singletons. Trimming cost V 6 bases and J 8 bases, with 20 bases left between them. CDR1 and CDR2 from the germline V gene are MNHEY and SVGEGT. The CDR3 sequence is 15 residues long. The TCR sequence derives from a human donor who received a COVID-19 vaccine. This chain uses TRBV6-2 or TRBV6-3 with TRBJ2-1, with D possibly TRBD2 on 7 matching bases. The material sequenced was CD4+ T cells from PBMCs cultured without peptide, taken before COVID-19 vaccination. CDR3 in DNA: TGTGCCAGCAGCCGGGGGGTCACTGGGGGCTATGAGCAGTTCTTC. Translating gives CASSRGVTGGYEQFF.